These 29 T cell receptor beta chains were all obtained from the same sample, sequenced in a study of pediatric ulcerative colitis. The table came from immunoSEQ multiplex PCR; TCRdb's copy has only in-frame clones and leaves some out. This sample has 55,000 to 75,000 clones, with 86% found just once. Specimen: blood. These receptors were obtained from a boy between 10 and 17 years old with severe ulcerative colitis.

This chain connects TRBV29-1 to TRBJ2-1; the D is unclear. The V end lost 0 bases, the J end lost 6 bases, and 18 bases lay between the germline ends. The CDR3 has 16 amino acids. From germline, CDR1 is SQVTM and CDR2 ANQGSEA. CDR3 coding DNA: TGCAGCGTTGAAGATCCTTTGCTGGCAGGCGTCAATGAGCAGTTCTTC. Amino acid sequence: CSVEDPLLAGVNEQFF.

The count of this clone is one. The chain is built from TRBV7-9 and TRBJ2-6; D ambiguous. V lost 1 base and J 2 bases, leaving 6 bases between the germline ends. The CDR3 spans 15 residues. Germline values: CDR1 SEHNR, CDR2 FQNEAQ (reference sequence). The CDR3 sequence is CASSLGVTGANVLTF. The CDR3 DNA reads TGTGCCAGCAGCTTAGGGGTTACTGGGGCCAACGTCCTGACTTTC.

This clone is labeled as medium-sized. The chain employs TRBV25-1 and TRBJ2-7, with 10 nucleotides matching TRBD2. Trimming took 0 bases from V and 9 from J; bases not matched to a gene: 8. Germline V gene sequence: CDR1 MGHDK, CDR2 SYGVNS. The CDR3 length is 15 residues. DNA of the CDR3: TGTGCCAGCAGTGAATACTTAGCGGGAGGTCTTGTGCAGTACTTC. It translates to CASSEYLAGGLVQYF.

J is TRBJ2-1 and V is TRBV7-9, with 7 bases lining up with TRBD1. V lost 1 base to trimming and J lost 5 bases; unmatched junction nucleotides: 14. Germline V gives CDR1 SEHNR, CDR2 FQNEAQ (reference sequence). The length of the CDR3 is 18 residues. The CDR3 sequence: CASSLVPLEGARDNEQFF. The DNA for the CDR3 is TGTGCCAGCAGCTTAGTACCGTTAGAGGGGGCGCGGGACAATGAGCAGTTCTTC.

The rearrangement links TRBV10-3 to TRBJ1-1; tentative D call: TRBD1 (5 bases). The CDR3 extends over 13 amino acids. Germline CDR1 and CDR2: ENHRY and SYGVKD. V was cut by 11 bases and J by 1 base, with 14 bases left in between. The CDR3: CAGGAERNTEAFF. DNA of the CDR3: TGTGCCGGTGGGGCAGAGCGGAACACTGAAGCTTTCTTT.

This rearrangement joins TRBV21-1 to TRBJ1-2. TRBV21-1 is annotated as a pseudogene. This CDR3 comprises 15 residues. In nucleotides, the CDR3 is TGTGCCAGCATGAACGGGGGCAGGGTTAACTATGGCTACACCTTC. It yields the protein CASMNGGRVNYGYTF.

Only a few counts were recorded for this clone. The CDR3 loop reads CAWSSRQGGTEAFF. The CDR3 nucleotides are TGTGCCTGGAGTTCCAGACAGGGGGGCACTGAAGCTTTCTTT. The chain combines TRBV30 with TRBJ1-1; 9 bases are a match to TRBD1. The CDR3 is made up of 14 amino acids. J was trimmed by 4 bases and V by 2 bases; bases with no gene match: 5. Germline assignment: CDR1 GTSNPN and CDR2 SVGIG (reference sequence).

This clone was counted a single time. The chain has TRBV18 and TRBJ2-7; D unresolved. The germline V and J ends were trimmed by 6 bases and 5 bases, with 20 bases remaining between them. In germline, CDR1 is KGHSH, CDR2 LQKENI. There are 15 residues in the CDR3. The CDR3 spells CASSQTIGLADEQYF. Here the CDR3 DNA reads TGTGCCAGCTCCCAAACGATTGGTCTGGCTGACGAGCAGTACTTC.

V and J are TRBV7-9 and TRBJ2-1; D not certain. Between the trimmed V and J ends, which lost 1 base and 0 bases, there was a span of 10 bases. The CDR3 spans 16 residues. Germline V lookup: CDR1 SEHNR, CDR2 FQNEAQ (reference sequence). Written as DNA, the CDR3 is TGTGCCAGCAGCTTAGTCCTTCAGTACTCCTACAATGAGCAGTTCTTC. Protein sequence: CASSLVLQYSYNEQFF.

The J gene is TRBJ2-4, the V gene TRBV7-8; no clear D. Germline V gene lookup returns CDR1 SGHVS and CDR2 FQNEAQ. V gave up 0 bases and J gave up 1 base, with 7 bases separating them. The CDR3 length is 15 residues. The CDR3 DNA sequence: TGTGCCAGCAGCTTAGCGGTCCAGGCCAAAAACATTCAGTACTTC. Its translation: CASSLAVQAKNIQYF.

This chain connects TRBV7-8 to TRBJ2-7; the match to TRBD2 covers 10 bases. Looked up from germline, CDR1 is SGHVS and CDR2 is FQNEAQ. V lost 1 base and J lost 4; bases outside the gene matches: 4. This CDR3 is built from 15 residues. The CDR3 DNA follows: TGTGCCAGCAGCTTAGACCCTAGCGGGAGTTACGAGCAGTACTTC. This sequence encodes CASSLDPSGSYEQYF.

V usage is TRBV28 and J usage is TRBJ2-1; 9 bases map to TRBD1. The junction had 6 bases not matched to a gene; V was cut back by 2 bases and J by 7 bases. Germline CDR1 is MDHEN and CDR2 is SYDVKM. This CDR3 has 15 residues. This CDR3 reads CASSLPQGAWNEQFF. The CDR3 bases are TGTGCCAGCAGTTTACCACAGGGGGCATGGAATGAGCAGTTCTTC.

The chain recombines TRBV2 with TRBJ2-1, with 7 bases that match TRBD1. Germline-derived CDR1 and CDR2 are SNHLY and FYNNEI. V gave up 2 bases and J gave up 3 bases; unmatched junction bases: 10. The CDR3 contains 17 residues. In DNA, the CDR3 is TGTGCCAGCAGTGAACGGACCGGGACAGAATTCTACAATGAGCAGTTCTTC. Protein product: CASSERTGTEFYNEQFF.

This rearrangement joins TRBV19 to TRBJ2-2, with D possibly TRBD1 on 5 matching bases. The V gene lost 10 bases and the J gene lost 1 base, with 16 bases spanning the gap. CDR1 and CDR2 from the germline V gene are LNHDA and SQIVND (reference sequence). This CDR3 has 15 residues. CDR3 amino acids: CATPAGQGNTGELFF. In nucleotides, the CDR3 is TGTGCCACCCCGGCCGGCCAGGGGAACACCGGGGAGCTGTTTTTT.

This sequence joins TRBV6-5 and TRBJ2-7, with D perhaps matching TRBD2 (6 bases). Looked up from germline, CDR1 is MNHEY and CDR2 is SVGAGI. The CDR3 has 15 residues. Trimming took 6 bases from V and 0 from J, leaving 15 bases between them. This CDR3 is CASRLAEGGSYEQYF. The CDR3 coding sequence is TGTGCCAGCAGATTAGCGGAGGGAGGCTCCTACGAGCAGTACTTC.

The V and J genes are TRBV9 and TRBJ1-1; weak D call: TRBD1 (6 bases). CDR1 SGDLS and CDR2 YYNGEE come from the germline V gene. Trimming stripped 3 bases from V and 3 bases from J, with 12 bases between. This CDR3 has 14 residues. CDR3 loop: CASSAGAGDTEAFF. The DNA for the CDR3 is TGTGCCAGCAGCGCAGGGGCCGGGGACACTGAAGCTTTCTTT.

This clone was seen a handful of times. The chain carries TRBV10-1 and TRBJ2-5; 10 positions agree with TRBD1. The germline V gene has CDR1 WNHNN and CDR2 SYGVQD (reference sequence). The CDR3 has 15 residues. J gave up 5 bases and V 3 bases, and 6 bases lay outside the gene matches. The CDR3 region is CASSDGTGVGETQYF. In DNA, the CDR3 is TGCGCCAGCAGTGATGGGACAGGGGTTGGGGAGACCCAGTACTTC.

This clone was seen a handful of times. The V call is TRBV21-1, the J call TRBJ1-3; the table's D call, TRBD1, was not checked against the DNA. TRBV21-1 constitutes a pseudogene. CDR3 length: 17 residues. This chain's CDR3 is CASSNWSQGNSGNTIYF. The DNA for the CDR3 is TGTGCCAGCAGCAATTGGTCACAGGGCAACTCTGGAAACACCATATATTTT.

The chain couples TRBV2 to TRBJ2-1; a weak D match, TRBD2 (6 bases). Germline CDR1 SNHLY, CDR2 FYNNEI. V was clipped by 3 bases and J by 4 bases, with 10 bases between them. The CDR3 sequence is 14 residues long. The CDR3 bases are TGTGCCAGCAGTGATGCGGGACGGTACAATGAGCAGTTCTTC. Translated, it gives CASSDAGRYNEQFF. Complete variable domain (other parts from reference TRBV2 and TRBJ2-1): EPEVTQTPSHQVTQMGQEVILRCVPISNHLYFYWYRQILGQKVEFLVSFYNNEISEKSEIFDDQFSVERPDGSNFTLKIRSTKLEDSAMYFCASSDAGRYNEQFFGPGTRLTVL.

A single count supports this clone. This chain uses TRBV11-2 with TRBJ1-2; D unclear. V was cut by 5 bases and J by 1 base, with 8 bases left in between. Per germline, CDR1 SGHAT and CDR2 FQNNGV. CDR3 length: 13 amino acids. The CDR3 reads CASSPGVNYGYTF. CDR3 DNA: TGTGCCAGCAGCCCTGGGGTTAACTATGGCTACACCTTC.

The CDR3 bases are TGTGCCAGCAGCGCCAAAGGACAGGGTTTGGCGACCAACACCATATATTTT. Translating gives CASSAKGQGLATNTIYF. The chain employs TRBV9 and TRBJ1-3, with 8 bases that match TRBD1. There are 17 residues in the CDR3. Germline CDR1 SGDLS, CDR2 YYNGEE. V gave up 3 bases and J gave up 7 bases; unmatched junction bases: 15.

The rearrangement links TRBV15 to TRBJ2-1; D remains ambiguous. There are 12 residues in the CDR3. Germline V lookup: CDR1 LNHNV, CDR2 YYDKDF (reference sequence). Trimming took off 2 bases at V and 9 bases at J, with 8 bases between the two ends. The CDR3 nucleotides read TGTGCCACCAGCAGACCTAGAGGTGAGCAGTTCTTC. Protein product: CATSRPRGEQFF.

This clone was counted once. The chain combines TRBV10-2 with TRBJ1-5; D is ambiguous. This CDR3 comprises 14 residues. Germline V gives CDR1 WSHSY, CDR2 SAAADI. Trimming cost V 0 bases and J 2 bases, with 5 bases left between them. The CDR3 region is CASSESWGNQPQHF. CDR3 in DNA: TGCGCCAGCAGTGAGTCGTGGGGCAATCAGCCCCAGCATTTT.

This clone was seen once. This rearrangement joins TRBV30 to TRBJ2-3; D remains ambiguous. The CDR3 loop spans 13 amino acids. V dropped 1 base and J dropped 6 bases, with 11 bases sitting between them. Germline CDR1 reads GTSNPN; CDR2 reads SVGIG (reference sequence). The CDR3 is CAWSGDMVDTQYF. The CDR3 nucleotides are TGTGCCTGGAGTGGAGACATGGTGGATACGCAGTATTTT.

The chain uses TRBV30 and TRBJ2-2; D gene uncertain. The length of the CDR3 is 16 residues. Germline-derived CDR1 and CDR2 are GTSNPN and SVGIG (reference sequence). Trimming took off 0 bases at V and 0 bases at J, with 11 bases between the two ends. Here the CDR3 DNA reads TGTGCCTGGAGTGTATCAGGCGCCACGAACACCGGGGAGCTGTTTTTT. This translates into CAWSVSGATNTGELFF.

The V call is TRBV7-9, the J call TRBJ2-2, with D tentatively TRBD1 (5 bases). This CDR3 is built from 14 residues. Trimming took 4 bases from V and 9 from J, leaving 15 bases between them. CDR1 SEHNR and CDR2 FQNEAQ come from the germline V gene (reference sequence). The CDR3 protein is CASSSDREHRELFF. The CDR3 DNA is TGTGCCAGCAGCTCCGACAGAGAACACCGGGAGCTGTTTTTT.

The sample holds a few counts of this clone. The chain recombines TRBV7-9 with TRBJ2-7; 9 nucleotides match TRBD1. Germline V lookup: CDR1 SEHNR, CDR2 FQNEAQ (reference sequence). The ends lost 8 bases at V and 4 bases at J; junction bases unmatched: 12. CDR3 length equals 15 residues. The CDR3 DNA is TGTGCCAGCCACCCACAGGGGGCAGTCTGGTACGAGCAGTACTTC. It yields the protein CASHPQGAVWYEQYF.

The chain recombines TRBV30 with TRBJ1-1; D is possibly TRBD1 (5 bases). The CDR3 has 14 amino acids. V lost 1 base and J 6 bases, leaving 15 bases between the germline ends. Germline-derived CDR1 and CDR2 are GTSNPN and SVGIG (reference sequence). The CDR3 loop reads CAWSATGSFSEAFF. For the CDR3, the DNA is TGTGCCTGGAGTGCCACAGGATCCTTCTCTGAAGCTTTCTTT. Complete variable domain (other parts from reference TRBV30 and TRBJ1-1): SQTIHQWPATLVQPVGSPLSLECTVEGTSNPNLYWYRQAAGRGLQLLFYSVGIGQISSEVPQNLSASRPQDRQFILSSKKLLLSDSGFYLCAWSATGSFSEAFFGQGTRLTVV.

The V and J genes are TRBV28 and TRBJ2-1, with TRBD2 matching 7 bases. The germline V gene encodes CDR1 MDHEN and CDR2 SYDVKM. V lost 2 bases and J lost 4; bases outside the gene matches: 5. The CDR3 covers 15 residues. The CDR3 reads CASSLETSRYNEQFF. In nucleotides, the CDR3 is TGTGCCAGCAGTTTAGAGACTAGCAGGTACAATGAGCAGTTCTTC.